Described below is a single TCR beta chain sequence and its context. What antigen it recognizes has not been identified. There are no base qualities to consult, and no much larger clone falls within one base. The data were taken from a study of blood T cell repertoires in COVID-19 (dated by TCRdb to 2019 to 2021). Describing the broader study: Samples covering the acute and convalescent phases of COVID-19 were provided by collaborators in the United States, Italy and Spain. The repertoires were made available in a free public database intended to serve as a resource for research on the immune response to SARS-CoV-2. Deeply sampled blood TCRbeta repertoires from subjects exposed to, actively infected with, or recovered from COVID-19 were included in the dataset. The samples were drawn from the first 160 participants of the ongoing ImmuneRACE study and from 1,200 or so subjects provided by 6 global collaborators. Where HLA class I and class II types were available, the types were taken from metadata supplied by the sample provider, not from assay-based typing. Sample metadata almost always included a de-identified subject ID, COVID-19 status, age in years and sex. The prospective study material was composed of cDNA or gDNA derived from T cells, B-cell-depleted T cells, or PBMCs.

Study-wide findings and limitations: The amount of clinical and demographic metadata varied by source and participant and was provided uncurated.

Samples from volunteer blood donors who had recovered from COVID-19 were contributed by a second Seattle source. Whole blood was collected in K2EDTA tubes by collaborating institutions according to the institutions' own protocols. For TCRbeta analysis, collaborators shipped samples in one of three forms: frozen whole blood, isolated PBMCs, or DNA extracted from either of those sample types. The trim is 5 bases for V and 1 base for J, with a gap of 8 bases between the germline ends. From a lookup of the germline V gene, CDR1 and CDR2 are SGHDN and FVKESK. Including cysteine and phenylalanine, the CDR3 has 14 amino acids. The sequence is cut down to CDR3 DNA, 42 bases in frame from base 1. The immunoSEQ Assay, a bias-controlled multiplex PCR, was used to amplify TCRbeta CDR3 regions from genomic DNA. As for how the authors treated the data: Nucleated cell counts per sample were estimated from amplification of reference gene primers within the assay. To quantify the absolute abundance of each unique TCRbeta CDR3 rearrangement, sequence reads were collapsed and filtered. For each sample, productive Simpson clonality was calculated as the square root of Simpson's diversity index across productive rearrangements. TCRdb took this table from immuneACCESS and kept in-frame rearrangements with V and J called. Such tables lack part of the clones; where checked against another copy, unresolved V genes explain under half of the gap, and the rest is unexplained. That table supplies the V and J calls and clone size; D and trimming were determined from the DNA. In this sample the table shows about 240,000 clones, approximately 83% of which occur a single time. The ten largest clones take up about 2% of the sample.

This receptor chain uses TRBV14 and TRBJ2-2; TRBD1 is possibly the D segment (6 matching bases). The sequenced material came from peripheral blood. This receptor was obtained from a man younger than 45 who had recovered from COVID-19. The bases read TGTGCCAGCAGCACGGACAGGAACACCGGGGAGCTGTTTTTT. Translation gives CASSTDRNTGELFF.